This entry concerns a single T cell receptor beta chain. Its antigen is still unknown. These data are taken from a study of T cell responses to AZD1222 COVID-19 vaccine. As for the study in general: Samples with a second dose at about 4 or about 12 weeks were pooled together.

CDR1 is MGHRA, CDR2 YSYEKL, per germline. The CDR3 consists of 15 residues. Losses at the gene ends were 4 bases for V and 2 bases for J; bases not matched to a gene: 8. The study, taken as a whole, reports: The span of vaccine-associated CD4 TCRs extended across spike, with dominance at 160-218 and 743-854. Clonal diversity was possibly underestimated, and the donors were mostly white British, with more females. Following two doses of AZD1222, Spike-specific TCR breadth and depth rose.

TCRdb's table, derived via immunoSEQ multiplex PCR, lists solely in-frame clones and lacks some. Of tens of thousands of clones in the sample, approximately 86% were seen once. The sequence came from an adult in good health. This chain connects TRBV4-1 to TRBJ2-7; TRBD1 agrees at 7 bases. The source material was peripheral blood, sampled on day 0 of AZD1222 vaccination. The CDR3 region has the DNA TGCGCCAGCAGCCGCCTATTGACAGGGCCCTACGAGCAGTACTTC. As protein: CASSRLLTGPYEQYF.